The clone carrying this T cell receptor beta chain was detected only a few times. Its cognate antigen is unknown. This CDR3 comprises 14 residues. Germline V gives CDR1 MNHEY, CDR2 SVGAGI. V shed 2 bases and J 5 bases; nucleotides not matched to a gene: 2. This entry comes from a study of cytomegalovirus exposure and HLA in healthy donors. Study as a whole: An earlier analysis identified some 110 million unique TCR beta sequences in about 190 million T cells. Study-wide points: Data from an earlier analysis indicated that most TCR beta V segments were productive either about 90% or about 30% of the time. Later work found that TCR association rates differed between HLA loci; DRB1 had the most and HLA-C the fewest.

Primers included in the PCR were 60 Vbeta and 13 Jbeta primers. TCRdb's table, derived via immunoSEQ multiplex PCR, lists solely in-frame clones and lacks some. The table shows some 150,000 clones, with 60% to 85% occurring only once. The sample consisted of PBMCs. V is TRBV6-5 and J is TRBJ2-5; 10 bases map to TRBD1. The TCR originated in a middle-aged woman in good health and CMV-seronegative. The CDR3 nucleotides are TGTGCCAGCAGTTACGGGACAGGGGAGGAGACCCAGTACTTC. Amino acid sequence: CASSYGTGEETQYF.